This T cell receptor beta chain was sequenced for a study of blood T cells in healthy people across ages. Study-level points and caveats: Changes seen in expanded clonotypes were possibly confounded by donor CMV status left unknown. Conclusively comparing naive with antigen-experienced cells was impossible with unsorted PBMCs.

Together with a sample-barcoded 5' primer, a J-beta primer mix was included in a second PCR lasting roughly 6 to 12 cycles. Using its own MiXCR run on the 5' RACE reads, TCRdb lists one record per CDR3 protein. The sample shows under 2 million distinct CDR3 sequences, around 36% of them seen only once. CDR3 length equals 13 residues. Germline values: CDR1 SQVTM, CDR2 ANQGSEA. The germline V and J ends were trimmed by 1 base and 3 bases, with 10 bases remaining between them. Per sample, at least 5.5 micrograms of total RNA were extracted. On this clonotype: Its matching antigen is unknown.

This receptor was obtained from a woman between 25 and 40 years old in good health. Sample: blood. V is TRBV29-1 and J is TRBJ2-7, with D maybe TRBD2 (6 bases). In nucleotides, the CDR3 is TGCAGCGTTGAAGTAGGGACTTGCTACGAGCAGTACTTC. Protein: CSVEVGTCYEQYF.